Following are 5 T cell receptor beta chains from one sample sequenced in a study of T-cell memory formation after mild COVID-19. TCRdb reprocessed the 5' RACE reads with MiXCR, giving one entry per CDR3 protein. The profile shows around 300,000 distinct CDR3 sequences, over 10% of them singletons. The specimen sequenced was PBMCs or a T cell subset sorted from them (not recorded which). All receptors derive from a man aged 18 to 30 who had mild COVID-19 (a few samples of this study predate the infection). Cell type and time point are not known.

This clonotype was seen more than once but under ten times. The CDR3 bases are TGTGCCAGCAGCTTAGGACTAGCGGGGGCAGGAGATACGCAGTATTTT. This codes for CASSLGLAGAGDTQYF. J is TRBJ2-3 and V is TRBV7-2; TRBD2 aligns across 12 bases. Germline CDR1 is SGHTA and CDR2 is FQGNSA. This CDR3 contains 16 residues. V dropped 1 base and J dropped 5; count of bases not matched to a gene: 4.

This clonotype appeared a few times. The genes are TRBV10-3 and TRBJ2-5, with 15 bases lining up with TRBD2. J gave up 5 bases and V 8 bases, and 3 bases lay outside the gene matches. This CDR3 spans 14 amino acids. Germline V gene lookup returns CDR1 ENHRY and CDR2 SYGVKD. CDR3 region: CAIGLAGGPETQYF. The CDR3 bases are TGTGCCATCGGACTAGCGGGGGGGCCGGAGACCCAGTACTTC.

This chain joins TRBV7-9 and TRBJ1-1; possible D gene TRBD1, 5 bases. Looked up from germline, CDR1 is SEHNR and CDR2 is FQNEAQ (reference sequence). V gave up 2 bases and J gave up 1 base, with 17 bases separating them. The CDR3 consists of 17 residues. In nucleotides, the CDR3 is TGTGCCAGCAGCTTACTTCTCGGGAGGGGTCGGAACACTGAAGCTTTCTTT. The encoded protein is CASSLLLGRGRNTEAFF.

This clonotype was seen at least ten times. This CDR3 reads CASTGLAGGIWNEQFF. As DNA, the CDR3 is TGTGCCAGCACCGGGCTAGCGGGGGGGATTTGGAATGAGCAGTTCTTC. The chain links TRBV2 to TRBJ2-1, with TRBD2 matching 12 bases. The CDR3 totals 16 residues. Germline CDR1 SNHLY, CDR2 FYNNEI. Trimming cost V 7 bases and J 7 bases; bases outside gene matches: 11.

This clonotype was counted many times. The chain carries TRBV7-6 and TRBJ2-1; 9 bases are shared with TRBD2. Germline V gives CDR1 SGHVS, CDR2 FNYEAQ. J gave up 2 bases and V 5 bases, and 4 bases lay outside the gene matches. The CDR3 is 15 amino acids. CDR3 sequence (DNA): TGTGCCAGCAGCGGAACTAGCGGGCCCTACAATGAGCAGTTCTTC. This translates into CASSGTSGPYNEQFF. The full variable domain, its missing parts supplied by reference TRBV7-6 and TRBJ2-1, is GAGVSQSPRYKVTKRGQDVALRCDPISGHVSLYWYRQALGQGPEFLTYFNYEAQQDKSGLPNDRFSAERPEGSISTLTIQRTEQRDSAMYRCASSGTSGPYNEQFFGPGTRLTVL.